Each of the 14 T cell receptor beta chains below was sequenced from the same sample in a study of OX40 agonist ivuxolimab in advanced cancers. Data came from immunoSEQ multiplex PCR; TCRdb stores just in-frame clones and leaves some out. The sample lists tens of thousands of clones; about 91% were seen once. Sequences were derived from CD4+ or CD8+ T cells sorted from blood, sampled in a trial of the OX40 agonist ivuxolimab. The source of these receptors is an adult with an advanced solid tumor such as melanoma, head and neck, liver or kidney cancer.

J is TRBJ1-4 and V is TRBV6-5; D remains unclear. CDR3 length: 15 amino acids. Deletions cut 2 bases from V and 4 bases from J, with 11 bases between. Germline CDR1 reads MNHEY; CDR2 reads SVGAGI. CDR3 protein: CASSYAPRDNEKLFF. The CDR3 DNA sequence: TGTGCCAGCAGTTACGCCCCTCGGGATAATGAAAAACTGTTTTTT.

Worth noting for this clone: The junction departs from germline at one end; a sequencing error may be responsible. Other DNA sequences from this sample encode an identical CDR3 as well. V gene TRBV25-1 combines with J gene TRBJ2-1, with no clear D. This CDR3 contains 14 residues. The germline CDR1 and CDR2 sequences are MGHDK and SYGVNS. CDR3 region: CASSELKGRHEQFF. As DNA, the CDR3 is TGTGCCAGCAGCGAATTAAAGGGTAGGCATGAGCAGTTCTTC.

This clone was detected once. This chain joins TRBV11-2 and TRBJ1-2; 9 bases line up with TRBD1. The CDR3 runs to 14 residues. J lost 4 bases, V lost 5 bases, and 5 bases had no gene match. Germline V gives CDR1 SGHAT, CDR2 FQNNGV. The CDR3 spells CASSPDRGVYGYTF. The CDR3 nucleotides are TGTGCCAGCAGCCCGGACAGGGGTGTCTATGGCTACACCTTC.

CDR3: CASSLVGASRGEQYF. The CDR3 coding sequence is TGTGCCAGCAGCTTGGTCGGGGCCTCCCGGGGCGAGCAGTACTTC. This rearrangement joins TRBV5-6 to TRBJ2-7; either TRBD1 or TRBD2 may supply D (5 bases each). Germline CDR1 and CDR2: SGHDT and YYEEEE. Between the trimmed V and J ends, which lost 0 bases and 6 bases, there was a span of 16 bases. This CDR3 is 15 amino acids long.

The chain carries TRBV28 and TRBJ2-7; D not resolved. V was trimmed by 2 bases and J by 7 bases, leaving 6 bases between them. There are 11 residues in the CDR3. The germline V gene encodes CDR1 MDHEN and CDR2 SYDVKM. The CDR3 spells CASSLRWEQYF. The CDR3, as DNA: TGTGCCAGCAGTTTAAGGTGGGAGCAGTACTTC.

This sequence joins TRBV5-4 and TRBJ1-2; 7 nucleotides line up with TRBD1. V shed 3 bases and J 2 bases; nucleotides not matched to a gene: 13. This CDR3 is built from 17 residues. The germline V gene has CDR1 SGHNT and CDR2 YYREEE (reference sequence). This chain's CDR3 is CASSSWSSGGGNYGYTF. CDR3 DNA: TGTGCCAGCAGCTCGTGGTCCTCAGGGGGTGGCAACTATGGCTACACCTTC. Full variable domain (missing parts from reference TRBV5-4 and TRBJ1-2): ETGVTQSPTHLIKTRGQQVTLRCSSQSGHNTVSWYQQALGQGPQFIFQYYREEENGRGNFPPRFSGLQFPNYSSELNVNALELDDSALYLCASSSWSSGGGNYGYTFGSGTRLTVV.

Only one count was recorded for this clone. The chain recombines TRBV7-2 with TRBJ2-2; 8 positions agree with TRBD1. The CDR3 consists of 17 residues. The V and J ends lost 6 bases and 5 bases, in that order; junction bases with no gene match: 14. Germline CDR1 SGHTA, CDR2 FQGNSA. CDR3 residues: CASRPQRGQGATGELFF. In DNA form, the CDR3 reads TGTGCCAGCAGGCCTCAAAGGGGGCAGGGGGCGACCGGGGAGCTGTTTTTT.

This chain joins TRBV7-9 and TRBJ2-4; 8 bases agree with TRBD1. The germline CDR1 and CDR2 sequences are SEHNR and FQNEAQ (reference sequence). V shed 5 bases, J shed 7 bases, and the junction held 10 bases outside the gene matches. CDR3 length equals 15 residues. For the CDR3, the DNA is TGTGCCAGCAGCCCCCGGACAGGGTTTGGGAACATTCAGTACTTC. Translation: CASSPRTGFGNIQYF.

This clone was seen a handful of times. The chain employs TRBV28 and TRBJ2-4; 8 bases fit TRBD1. CDR3 length equals 17 residues. Germline-derived CDR1 and CDR2 are MDHEN and SYDVKM. After removal of 5 bases from V and 0 bases from J, the junction contained 9 bases not matched to a gene. The DNA for the CDR3 is TGTGCCAGCAGTAGTACCGGGACAGGACTAGCCAAAAACATTCAGTACTTC. Its protein product is CASSSTGTGLAKNIQYF.

This clone came up a few times. The J gene is TRBJ2-7, the V gene TRBV6-5, with D perhaps TRBD1 (6 bases). From germline, CDR1 is MNHEY and CDR2 SVGAGI. The CDR3 length is 14 residues. Trimming pared 2 bases from V and 3 bases from J, leaving 11 bases between. The CDR3 sequence is CASSYPRTDYEQYF. The CDR3 region has the DNA TGTGCCAGCAGTTACCCCCGGACAGACTACGAGCAGTACTTC.

This chain links TRBV9 with TRBJ1-3, with D tentatively TRBD1 (6 bases). The ends were cut back, 4 bases at V and 0 bases at J, with 14 bases in the middle. Germline V gene sequence: CDR1 SGDLS, CDR2 YYNGEE. CDR3 length: 16 amino acids. The CDR3: CASSLWDTDSGNTIYF. The CDR3 DNA follows: TGTGCCAGCAGCCTATGGGACACCGACTCTGGAAACACCATATATTTT.

This clone was seen just once. The gene calls are TRBV7-3 and TRBJ1-1; the match to TRBD1 covers 7 bases. V gave up 2 bases and J gave up 5 bases; unmatched junction bases: 17. This CDR3 comprises 18 residues. Germline V CDR1 and CDR2: SGHTA, FQGTGA. CDR3 sequence reads: CASSLSGQQTRIGTEAFF. The CDR3 DNA follows: TGTGCCAGCAGCTTATCGGGACAGCAAACTAGGATAGGGACTGAAGCTTTCTTT.

V usage is TRBV9 and J usage is TRBJ2-1; a possible D gene is TRBD2 (6 bases). Germline V lookup: CDR1 SGDLS, CDR2 YYNGEE. V was trimmed by 3 bases and J by 7 bases, leaving 17 bases between them. CDR3 length equals 15 residues. In DNA form, the CDR3 reads TGTGCCAGCAGCGCCGCAACGGGGGTCATTAATGAGCAGTTCTTC. Translated, it gives CASSAATGVINEQFF. The full variable domain, its missing parts supplied by reference TRBV9 and TRBJ2-1, is DSGVTQTPKHLITATGQRVTLRCSPRSGDLSVYWYQQSLDQGLQFLIQYYNGEERAKGNILERFSAQQFPDLHSELNLSSLELGDSALYFCASSAATGVINEQFFGPGTRLTVL.

This clone was counted between two and nine times. The gene calls are TRBV5-6 and TRBJ1-1; D is possibly TRBD1 (5 bases). The length of the CDR3 is 14 residues. V was cut by 3 bases and J by 3 bases, with 12 bases left in between. CDR1 is SGHDT and CDR2 is YYEEEE in the germline V gene. The CDR3, as DNA: TGTGCCAGCAGCTCTATAGACAGAGACACTGAAGCTTTCTTT. Encoded protein: CASSSIDRDTEAFF.